This T cell receptor (beta chain) came from a study of CD8+ T cells in alopecia areata. Points from the study as a whole: In scalp, tofacitinib significantly decreased clonality and expanded CD8+ clones among the top 100. The study found that many expanded lesional clones persisted in scalp and blood during tofacitinib.

Regarding treatment: oral pan-JAK inhibitor, 5-10 mg twice daily. CDR3 length equals 13 residues. Germline assignment: CDR1 SQVTM and CDR2 ANQGSEA. The V and J ends lost 4 bases and 5 bases, in that order; junction bases with no gene match: 6. Extracted RNA was reverse transcribed, and the resulting cDNA served as sequencing template. Method: immunoSEQ multiplex PCR; TCRdb's copy keeps in-frame clones and lacks some. Here the sample spans a few hundred thousand clones, more than 55% being singletons. With regard to this clone: Antigen: not known. Additional DNA sequences in this sample encode the identical CDR3.

Source: CD4+ T cells sorted from blood, taken at week 44, from a patient treated with tofacitinib. The chain is built from TRBV29-1 and TRBJ1-1, with TRBD1 matching 8 bases. The sequence derives from a human donor with alopecia areata. DNA for the CDR3: TGCAGCGTTGTGCAGGGGGCTGGGACTGAAGCTTTCTTT. Its protein product is CSVVQGAGTEAFF.